The source of this T cell receptor beta chain is a study of CD8 T cells in ankylosing spondylitis. This clonotype was observed many times. CDR1 SGHTA and CDR2 FQGNSA come from the germline V gene. This CDR3 region has 14 residues. The V end was cut by 1 base, the J end by 4 bases, with 10 bases between. Via MiXCR, TCRdb re-called the 5' RACE reads, giving one row per CDR3 protein. The table includes 100,000 to 150,000 distinct CDR3 sequences, over 6.5% detected once. This receptor was taken from a male donor with ankylosing spondylitis or in good health (not recorded which). What was sequenced was blood, either unsorted or a sorted T cell fraction (not recorded which). The rearrangement uses TRBV7-2 and TRBJ1-1; D possibly corresponds to TRBD1 (6 bases). DNA of the CDR3: TGTGCCAGCAGCTTAGAGAAGGGGGTCACTGAAGCTTTCTTT. This gives the protein CASSLEKGVTEAFF.